The 21 T cell receptor beta chains listed next were all sequenced from one sample in a study of CD4 and CD8 cells across lung adenocarcinoma regions. From the PCR reads, TCRdb called clonotypes with MiXCR, one entry per CDR3 protein. The repertoire includes 25,000 or so distinct CDR3 sequences, approximately 52% of them detected once, and over 20% sits in the top ten. The sample comprised CD4+ T cells from the center of a lung tumor. These receptor sequences come from a male donor with lung adenocarcinoma. The CD4 and CD8 labels of this study may be unreliable.

This clonotype came up a few times. The chain couples TRBV20-1 to TRBJ2-1; 7 nucleotides line up with TRBD2. Trimming removed 3 bases from V and 0 bases from J; junction bases left unmatched: 2. Germline values: CDR1 DFQATT, CDR2 SNEGSKA (reference sequence). The CDR3 is made up of 14 amino acids. Here the CDR3 reads CSASGRYSYNEQFF. Here the CDR3 DNA reads TGCAGTGCTAGCGGGAGGTACTCCTACAATGAGCAGTTCTTC.

The gene calls are TRBV27 and TRBJ2-5; perhaps D is TRBD1 or TRBD2 (6 bases each). The germline CDR1 and CDR2 sequences are MNHEY and SMNVEV (reference sequence). This CDR3 spans 14 amino acids. This CDR3 is CAGSGGGAQNTQYF. CDR3 DNA sequence: TGTGCGGGCAGTGGGGGCGGGGCCCAAAACACCCAGTACTTC.

This rearrangement joins TRBV10-3 to TRBJ2-3, with D possibly being TRBD2 (6 bases). Germline lookup yields CDR1 ENHRY and CDR2 SYGVKD. The CDR3 is made up of 14 amino acids. Written as DNA, the CDR3 is TGTGCGGGGAGTGGGGGGACGACGAAAGAGACGCAGTATTTT. Residues: CAGSGGTTKETQYF.

DNA for the CDR3: TGTGCCTGGAGCCCAGGGGGCGCAGGGTTCGGCGAGCAGTACTTC. The encoded protein is CAWSPGGAGFGEQYF. V usage is TRBV30 and J usage is TRBJ2-1; 8 bases fit TRBD1. Matching the DNA end better, TRBJ2-7 makes the J call doubtful. Looked up from germline, CDR1 is GTSNPN and CDR2 is SVGIG (reference sequence). CDR3 length: 15 residues.

About this clonotype: Its ends do not fully match the called genes, so a read error is possible. V and J are TRBV12-3 or TRBV12-4 and TRBJ2-3; D perhaps matches TRBD2 (6 bases). CDR3 length: 15 residues. Written as DNA, the CDR3 is TGTGCCGGGGGGTTAGGGGCGGGCGGCCCAGAGACGCAGTATTTT. Translated: CAGGLGAGGPETQYF.

The rearrangement uses TRBV6-1 and TRBJ2-2, with D unclear. The J call is doubtful: the DNA matches TRBJ2-3 better. Germline V gene sequence: CDR1 MNHNS, CDR2 SASEGT. This CDR3 spans 15 amino acids. CDR3 in amino acids: CASGLQAGSPEAQYF. Here the CDR3 DNA reads TGTGCCAGCGGCCTCCAGGCTGGAAGCCCAGAGGCGCAGTATTTT.

Concerning this clonotype: One end of the junction is discordant with germline, which a read error may explain. The chain carries TRBV4-1 and TRBJ2-3; 10 nucleotides align to TRBD2. The CDR3 extends over 17 amino acids. Germline values: CDR1 MGHRA, CDR2 YSYEKL. The CDR3 spells CASSPGWGTSDKDTQYF. CDR3 DNA: TGCGCCAGCAGCCCGGGGTGGGGGACTAGCGACAAAGATACCCAGTATTTT.

In regard to this clonotype: One end of the junction varies from germline; a read error may be responsible. The chain uses TRBV12-3 or TRBV12-4 and TRBJ2-5; TRBD2 agrees at 7 bases. The CDR3 is 14 residues long. CDR3: CAGSGAGDPETQYF. As DNA, the CDR3 is TGTGCGGGCAGTGGGGCGGGGGACCCAGAGACGCAGTATTTC.

With respect to this clonotype: The germline gene is not matched at one end of the junction; a read error may be the cause. The chain has TRBV6-1 and TRBJ2-3; no definite D call. Germline V gene lookup returns CDR1 MNHNS and CDR2 SASEGT. The CDR3 consists of 13 residues. The CDR3 here is CASGTLDADTQYF. DNA of the CDR3: TGTGCCAGCGGTACCCTTGACGCAGATACGCAGTATTTC.

As for this clonotype: One end of the junction does not line up with germline, which may come from a read error. In nucleotides, the CDR3 is TGCGCCAGCAGCCCCCGGGACTACAACACGGGGGGCAACGTCCTGACTTTC. It codes for CASSPRDYNTGGNVLTF. The chain employs TRBV4-1 and TRBJ2-6; TRBD2 matches at 7 bases. The CDR3 consists of 17 residues. Germline-derived CDR1 and CDR2 are MGHRA and YSYEKL.

J is TRBJ2-1 and V is TRBV27, with no clear D. The J call may be mistaken, given a closer DNA end match to TRBJ2-5. This CDR3 comprises 15 residues. From germline, CDR1 is MNHEY and CDR2 SMNVEV (reference sequence). In DNA form, the CDR3 reads TGTGCCAGCAGTTCGACCGCGGATCTCCCTGAGACCCAGTACTTC. Translating it yields CASSSTADLPETQYF.

This clonotype was seen a single time. Here the CDR3 omits its conserved ending phenylalanine or tryptophan, so a read error is the likely source. The J gene is TRBJ1-2, the V gene TRBV7-2, with D possibly TRBD1 on 5 matching bases. The CDR3 has 15 amino acids. Germline V gene data show CDR1 as SGHTA and CDR2 as FQGNSA. The V end lost 3 bases, the J end lost 4 bases, and 15 bases lay between the germline ends. The CDR3, as DNA: TGTGCCAGCAGCTTCGGACTCACCGGGGGCTATGGCTACACCCTC. Its translation: CASSFGLTGGYGYTL.

The CDR3 protein is CASSRISSGFTDTQYF. The CDR3 region has the DNA TGTGCCAGCAGCCGGATTTCTAGCGGGTTCACAGATACGCAGTATTTT. The chain employs TRBV3-1 and TRBJ2-3; 8 bases line up with TRBD2. The CDR3 runs 16 residues. CDR1 and CDR2 from the germline V gene are LGHDT and YNNKEL (reference sequence). Germline trimming cut 4 bases from V and 2 bases from J; bases unmatched to any gene: 8.

With respect to this clonotype: The junction departs from the called germline gene at one end, perhaps through a read error. The chain combines TRBV6-1 with TRBJ2-3; 8 bases map to TRBD2. CDR1 and CDR2 from the germline V gene are MNHNS and SASEGT. CDR3 length equals 14 residues. CDR3 sequence: CASKRSGSQDTQYF. In DNA, the CDR3 is TGTGCCAGCAAGAGAAGCGGGAGCCAAGATACCCAGTATTTT.

This clonotype was found a few times. This chain connects TRBV28 to TRBJ2-1; 13 positions agree with TRBD2. Germline V gene lookup returns CDR1 MDHEN and CDR2 SYDVKM. V dropped 7 bases and J dropped 5; count of bases not matched to a gene: 17. This CDR3 is 19 amino acids long. This CDR3 reads CASIRGGLAGKQWDNEQFF. The CDR3 nucleotides are TGTGCCAGCATCCGCGGGGGACTAGCGGGGAAACAATGGGACAATGAGCAGTTCTTC.

In this sample, this clonotype turned up many times. The V gene is TRBV7-6, the J gene TRBJ2-1; TRBD1 might be the D (6 bases). Germline CDR1 and CDR2: SGHVS and FNYEAQ. The CDR3 runs 14 residues. Trimming removed 5 bases at V and 3 bases at J, with 11 bases between. For the CDR3, the DNA is TGTGCCAGCAGCCAACCAGGGGACTACAATGAGCAGTTCTTC. Its translation is CASSQPGDYNEQFF.

This clonotype showed up just once. This chain connects TRBV6-4 to TRBJ2-1; 10 bases match TRBD2. J was trimmed by 5 bases and V by 5 bases; bases with no gene match: 6. CDR1 MRHNA and CDR2 SNTAGT come from the germline V gene. There are 15 residues in the CDR3. The CDR3 loop is CASSQISGRNNEQFF. CDR3 sequence (DNA): TGTGCCAGCAGTCAAATTAGCGGGAGGAACAATGAGCAGTTCTTC.

In DNA, the CDR3 is TGCAGTGCCGGGGACGGCTCAGAGACCCAGTATTTT. As protein: CSAGDGSETQYF. The chain combines TRBV20-1 with TRBJ2-3; tentatively, D is TRBD1 or TRBD2 (5 bases each). This CDR3 is built from 12 residues. Trimming took 6 bases from V and 12 from J, leaving 19 bases between them. CDR1 is DFQATT, CDR2 SNEGSKA, per germline (reference sequence).

V and J are TRBV6-5 and TRBJ2-5, with D unresolved. Germline CDR1 reads MNHEY; CDR2 reads SVGAGI. Trimming stripped 3 bases from V and 1 base from J, with 9 bases between. CDR3 length: 14 residues. The CDR3 DNA sequence: TGTGCCAGCAGTTATAGCCAGGCCCAAGAGACCCAGTACTTC. Its translation is CASSYSQAQETQYF.

The chain is built from TRBV27 and TRBJ2-4, with D tentatively TRBD2 (5 bases). Germline values: CDR1 MNHEY, CDR2 SMNVEV (reference sequence). CDR3 length equals 16 residues. Trimming removed 5 bases at V and 13 bases at J, with 27 bases between. The DNA of the CDR3 is TGTGCCAGCAGTCCACTGGGCGGGTGGGCCAAGGATACGCAGTACTTC. As protein: CASSPLGGWAKDTQYF.

This chain connects TRBV5-1 to TRBJ2-1; 9 positions agree with TRBD2. The CDR3 is 16 amino acids. The junction had 12 bases not matched to a gene; V was cut back by 4 bases and J by 7 bases. Germline values: CDR1 SGHRS, CDR2 YFSETQ. The CDR3 loop reads CASSPPSSGSLNEQFF. CDR3 sequence (DNA): TGCGCCAGCAGCCCCCCGAGTAGCGGGAGTTTAAATGAGCAGTTCTTC.